The table lists the clone carrying this T cell receptor beta chain with many counts. Antigen unknown. Time point noted: sample taken at primary tumor resection. No cells were sorted before sequencing. The whole RNA sequenced was extracted from tumor, nontumor lung or frozen PBMC. There were 70 to 80 donors, all of them untreated patients with early-stage non-small cell lung cancer. This record belongs to a study of spatial heterogeneity in lung cancer. In the study overall: Each time, sequencing found more beta-chain sequences than alpha-chain sequences.

The study, taken as a whole, reports: Ubiquitous expanded tumor TCRs appeared in blood more at resection than follow-up.

Carried by each TCR cDNA molecule was a unique molecular identifier. MiXCR, run by TCRdb on the 5' RACE reads, gives a single entry per CDR3 protein. The data contain approximately 40,000 distinct CDR3 sequences, around 5.2% of them seen just once; the ten biggest clones take up about a quarter. This CDR3 spans 15 amino acids. V lost 4 bases, J lost 6 bases, and 7 bases stayed unmatched. Germline V gene lookup returns CDR1 MDHEN and CDR2 SYDVKM. Here the sequenced sample was PBMCs, taken at surgery. The chain has TRBV28 and TRBJ1-4, with 8 bases fitting TRBD1. The receptor was isolated from a female donor with early-stage non-small cell lung cancer. The CDR3 bases are TGTGCCAGCAGTTCGGGACAGGTCGGGGATGAAAAACTGTTTTTT. Its translation: CASSSGQVGDEKLFF.